This T cell receptor (beta chain) was identified in a study of T-cell reconstitution after alpha-beta-depleted transplantation in children. This clonotype came up many times. The authors prepared the TCRbeta library with unique molecular identifiers. MiXCR was run by TCRdb on the PCR reads, yielding one entry per CDR3 protein. The sample yields approximately 630,000 distinct CDR3 sequences, about 12% seen once. Trimming removed 10 bases at V and 1 base at J, with 20 bases between. The germline gives CDR1 ENHRY, CDR2 SYGVKD. The CDR3 is 17 amino acids. The receptor's source is a girl aged 2 to 10 with congenital amegakaryocytic thrombocytopenia, due to receive a stem cell transplant. The rearrangement uses TRBV10-3 and TRBJ2-6; D perhaps matches TRBD1 (6 bases). The sequencing here drew on PBMCs, taken before TCRalphabeta/CD19-depleted stem cell transplant. In DNA, the CDR3 is TGTGCCACCAGAACAGGGACCTCTAGTTCTGGGGCCAACGTCCTGACTTTC. This encodes CATRTGTSSSGANVLTF.